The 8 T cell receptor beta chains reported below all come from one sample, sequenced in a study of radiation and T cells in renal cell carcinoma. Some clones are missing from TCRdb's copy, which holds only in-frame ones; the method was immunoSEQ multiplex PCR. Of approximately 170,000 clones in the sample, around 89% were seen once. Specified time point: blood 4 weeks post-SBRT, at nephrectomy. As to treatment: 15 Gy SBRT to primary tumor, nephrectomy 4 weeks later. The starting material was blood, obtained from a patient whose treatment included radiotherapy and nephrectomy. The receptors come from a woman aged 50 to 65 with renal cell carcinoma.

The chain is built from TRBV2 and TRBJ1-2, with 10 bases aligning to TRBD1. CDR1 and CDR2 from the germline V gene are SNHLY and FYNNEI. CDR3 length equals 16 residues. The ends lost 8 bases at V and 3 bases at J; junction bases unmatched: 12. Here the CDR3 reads CASGPFPGTGDYGYTF. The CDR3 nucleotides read TGTGCCAGCGGCCCGTTTCCCGGGACAGGGGACTATGGCTACACCTTC.

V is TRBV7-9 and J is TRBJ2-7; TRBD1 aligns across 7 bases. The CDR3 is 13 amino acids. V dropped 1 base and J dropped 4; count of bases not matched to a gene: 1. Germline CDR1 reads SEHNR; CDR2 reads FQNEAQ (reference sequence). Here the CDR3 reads CASSLVTGYEQYF. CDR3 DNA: TGTGCCAGCAGCTTAGTGACAGGGTACGAGCAGTACTTC. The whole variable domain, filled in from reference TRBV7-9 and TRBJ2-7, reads DTGVSQNPRHKITKRGQNVTFRCDPISEHNRLYWYRQTLGQGPEFLTYFQNEAQLEKSRLLSDRFSAERPKGSFSTLEIQRTEQGDSAMYLCASSLVTGYEQYFGPGTRLTVT.

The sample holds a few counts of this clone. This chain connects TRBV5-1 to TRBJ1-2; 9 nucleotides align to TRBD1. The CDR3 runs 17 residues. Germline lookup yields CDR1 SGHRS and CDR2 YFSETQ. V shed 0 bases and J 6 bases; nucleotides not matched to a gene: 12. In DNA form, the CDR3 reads TGCGCCAGCAGCTTGGAGGGACAGGGATTGATATACGATGGCTACACCTTC. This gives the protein CASSLEGQGLIYDGYTF.

This chain's CDR3 is CASSRGTEPWSYNSPLHF. Written as DNA, the CDR3 is TGTGCCAGTAGTAGAGGGACCGAGCCTTGGTCCTATAATTCACCCCTCCACTTT. This chain joins TRBV19 and TRBJ1-6; D possibly corresponds to TRBD1 (5 bases). Trimming stripped 4 bases from V and 1 base from J, with 17 bases between. The germline gives CDR1 LNHDA, CDR2 SQIVND (reference sequence). CDR3 length equals 18 residues.

The CDR3, as DNA: TGTGCCAGTAGTTTCCGGGGGGCCTACACCGGGGAGCTGTTTTTT. Translation: CASSFRGAYTGELFF. The rearrangement links TRBV19 to TRBJ2-2; D is perhaps TRBD2 (7 bases). The germline CDR1 and CDR2 sequences are LNHDA and SQIVND (reference sequence). The length of the CDR3 is 15 residues. V was pared by 5 bases and J by 3 bases, with 13 bases between. Variable domain in full (rest from reference TRBV19 and TRBJ2-2): DGGITQSPKYLFRKEGQNVTLSCEQNLNHDAMYWYRQDPGQGLRLIYYSQIVNDFQKGDIAEGYSVSREKKESFPLTVTSAQKNPTAFYLCASSFRGAYTGELFFGEGSRLTVL.

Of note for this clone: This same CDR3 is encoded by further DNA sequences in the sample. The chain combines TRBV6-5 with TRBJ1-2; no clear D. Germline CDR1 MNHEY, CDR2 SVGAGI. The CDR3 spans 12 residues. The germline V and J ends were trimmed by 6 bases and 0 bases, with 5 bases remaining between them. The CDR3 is CASSSPNYGYTF. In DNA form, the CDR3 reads TGTGCCAGCAGCTCGCCTAACTATGGCTACACCTTC.

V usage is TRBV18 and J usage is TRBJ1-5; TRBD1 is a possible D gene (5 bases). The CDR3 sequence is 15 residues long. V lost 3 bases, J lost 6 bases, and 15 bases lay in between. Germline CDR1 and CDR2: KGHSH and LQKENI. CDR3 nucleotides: TGTGCCAGCTCACCCCGAAACAGGTTATCTCAGCCCCAGCATTTT. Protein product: CASSPRNRLSQPQHF.

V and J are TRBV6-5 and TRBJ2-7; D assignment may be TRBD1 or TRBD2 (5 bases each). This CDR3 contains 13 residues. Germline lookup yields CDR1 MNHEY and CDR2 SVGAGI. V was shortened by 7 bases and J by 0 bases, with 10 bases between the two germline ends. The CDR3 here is CASTRDASYEQYF. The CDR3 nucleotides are TGTGCCAGCACGAGGGACGCCTCCTACGAGCAGTACTTC.